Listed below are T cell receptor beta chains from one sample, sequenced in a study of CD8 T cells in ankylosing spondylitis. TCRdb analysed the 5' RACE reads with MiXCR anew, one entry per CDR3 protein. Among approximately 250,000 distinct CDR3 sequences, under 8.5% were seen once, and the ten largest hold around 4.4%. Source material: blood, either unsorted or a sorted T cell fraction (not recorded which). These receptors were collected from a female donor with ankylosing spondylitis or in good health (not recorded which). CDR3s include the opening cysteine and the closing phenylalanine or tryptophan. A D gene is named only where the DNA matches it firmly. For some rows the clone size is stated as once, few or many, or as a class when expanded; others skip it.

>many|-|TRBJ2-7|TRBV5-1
CASSWGDFSYEQYF
TGCGCCAGCAGCTGGGGGGACTTCTCCTACGAGCAGTACTTC
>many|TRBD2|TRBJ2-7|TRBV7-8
CASTVTSGRRSYEQYF
TGTGCCAGCACCGTGACTAGCGGGAGGCGTTCCTACGAGCAGTACTTC
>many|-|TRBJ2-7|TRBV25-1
CASSALVGDEQYF
TGTGCCAGCAGTGCTCTTGTAGGGGACGAGCAGTACTTC
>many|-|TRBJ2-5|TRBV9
CASSVVASAQTQYF
TGTGCCAGCAGCGTAGTGGCTAGCGCGCAGACCCAGTACTTC
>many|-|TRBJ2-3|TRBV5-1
CASSQEGKRTDTQYF
TGCGCCAGCAGTCAAGAGGGGAAGCGAACAGATACGCAGTATTTT
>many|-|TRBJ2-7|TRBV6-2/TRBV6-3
CASSSGPYEQYF
TGTGCCAGCAGCTCCGGGCCTTACGAGCAGTACTTC
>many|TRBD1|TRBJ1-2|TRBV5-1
CASSSGQERPWYGYTF
TGCGCCAGCAGCTCCGGACAGGAGCGACCGTGGTATGGCTACACCTTC
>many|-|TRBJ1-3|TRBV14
CASSQDRNTIYF
TGTGCCAGCAGCCAAGATCGGAACACCATATATTTT
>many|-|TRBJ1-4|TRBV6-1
CASSGVGGGGKLFF
TGTGCCAGCAGTGGTGTAGGGGGTGGAGGAAAACTGTTTTTT
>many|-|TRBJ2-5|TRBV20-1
CSARSGGLETQYF
TGCAGTGCTAGGTCAGGAGGTTTGGAGACCCAGTACTTC
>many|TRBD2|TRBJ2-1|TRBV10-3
CAINPGLAPDYNEQFF
TGTGCCATCAATCCGGGACTAGCGCCCGACTACAATGAGCAGTTCTTC
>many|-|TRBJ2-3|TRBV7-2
CASSIRTTGTDTQYF
TGTGCCAGCAGCATCCGCACGACAGGCACAGATACGCAGTATTTT
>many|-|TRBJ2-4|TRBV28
CASSFFYRAKNIQYF
TGTGCCAGCAGTTTCTTTTACAGAGCCAAAAACATTCAGTACTTC
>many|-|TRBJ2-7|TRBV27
CASHPRRWPYQAEQYF
TGTGCTTCTCATCCTCGGCGCTGGCCCTACCAGGCCGAGCAGTACTTC
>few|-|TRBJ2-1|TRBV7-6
CASSLLNRVSGNNEQFF
TGTGCCAGCAGCTTACTAAACAGGGTATCGGGAAACAATGAGCAGTTCTTC
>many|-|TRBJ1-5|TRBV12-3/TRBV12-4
CASSPHQPQHF
TGTGCCAGCAGTCCCCATCAGCCCCAGCATTTT
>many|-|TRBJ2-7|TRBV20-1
CSASPSTYEQYF
TGCAGTGCTAGCCCCAGTACCTACGAGCAGTACTTC
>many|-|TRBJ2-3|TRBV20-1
CSATYRSSTDTQYF
TGCAGTGCTACATACAGGAGCTCGACAGATACGCAGTATTTT
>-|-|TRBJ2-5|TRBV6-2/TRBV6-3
CASSYPPPLAKPQETQYF
TGTGCCAGCAGTTATCCACCTCCACTAGCCAAACCTCAAGAGACCCAGTACTTC
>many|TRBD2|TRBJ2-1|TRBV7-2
CASSFGTSGNEQFF
TGTGCCAGCAGCTTCGGGACTAGCGGGAATGAGCAGTTCTTC
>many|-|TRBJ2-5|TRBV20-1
CSEGGQQETQYF
TGCAGTGAGGGGGGACAGCAAGAGACCCAGTACTTC
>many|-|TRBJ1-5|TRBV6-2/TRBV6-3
CASSYSNLGRVYQPQHF
TGTGCCAGCAGTTACTCGAATCTTGGCAGGGTGTATCAGCCCCAGCATTTT
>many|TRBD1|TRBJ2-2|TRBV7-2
CASRSSPGQPNTGELFF
TGTGCCAGCAGATCGAGTCCGGGACAGCCGAACACCGGGGAGCTGTTTTTT
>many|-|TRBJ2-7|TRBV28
CASSPSQIGSREQYF
TGTGCCAGCAGCCCTTCTCAAATAGGATCTCGTGAGCAGTACTTC
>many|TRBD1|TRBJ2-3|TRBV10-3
CAINGDRGKDTQYF
TGTGCCATCAATGGGGACAGGGGGAAGGATACGCAGTATTTT
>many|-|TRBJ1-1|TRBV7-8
CASSLASQSNTEAFF
TGTGCCAGCAGCTTAGCGTCCCAGTCGAACACTGAAGCTTTCTTT
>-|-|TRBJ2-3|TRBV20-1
CSACSPSRSDTQYF
TGCAGTGCTTGCTCGCCCAGCCGCTCAGATACGCAGTATTTT
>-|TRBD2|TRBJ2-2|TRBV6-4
CATGLAGDTGELFF
TGTGCCACAGGACTAGCGGGAGACACCGGGGAGCTGTTTTTT
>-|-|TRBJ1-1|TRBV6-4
CASSDSPEAFF
TGTGCCAGCAGTGACTCCCCTGAAGCTTTCTTT
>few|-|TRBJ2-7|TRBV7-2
CASSLKTGIGEQYF
TGTGCCAGCAGCTTAAAAACAGGAATAGGCGAGCAGTACTTC
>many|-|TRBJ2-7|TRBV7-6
CASSHSASGEQYF
TGTGCCAGCAGCCACTCAGCCTCGGGGGAGCAGTACTTC
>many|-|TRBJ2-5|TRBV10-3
CAISGASGEETQYF
TGTGCCATCAGTGGGGCCTCGGGGGAAGAGACCCAGTACTTC
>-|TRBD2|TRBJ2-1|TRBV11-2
CASSSTSGRVYNEQFF
TGTGCCAGCAGTTCAACTAGCGGGAGAGTCTACAATGAGCAGTTCTTC
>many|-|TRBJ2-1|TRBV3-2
CASSQDAGATRLRSSYNEQFF
TGTGCCAGCAGCCAAGACGCCGGGGCTACCCGACTTAGGAGCTCCTACAATGAGCAGTTCTTC
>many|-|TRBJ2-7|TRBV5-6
CASSFPDSYEQYF
TGTGCCAGCAGCTTTCCAGACTCCTACGAGCAGTACTTC
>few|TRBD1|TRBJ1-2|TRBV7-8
CASSPDRVNGYTF
TGTGCCAGCAGCCCGGACAGGGTCAATGGCTACACCTTC
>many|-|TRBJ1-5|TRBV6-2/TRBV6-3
CASSYSSRTDSNQPQHF
TGTGCCAGCAGTTACTCGTCACGGACAGATAGCAATCAGCCCCAGCATTTT
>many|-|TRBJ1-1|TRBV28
CASTLSGRNTEAFF
TGTGCCAGCACCCTTTCCGGGAGGAACACTGAAGCTTTCTTT
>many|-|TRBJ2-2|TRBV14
CASSQGTPGGTGELFF
TGTGCCAGCAGCCAGGGGACACCGGGAGGCACCGGGGAGCTGTTTTTT
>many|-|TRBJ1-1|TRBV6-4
CASRGRGSNTEAFF
TGTGCCAGCAGGGGTAGGGGTTCGAACACTGAAGCTTTCTTT